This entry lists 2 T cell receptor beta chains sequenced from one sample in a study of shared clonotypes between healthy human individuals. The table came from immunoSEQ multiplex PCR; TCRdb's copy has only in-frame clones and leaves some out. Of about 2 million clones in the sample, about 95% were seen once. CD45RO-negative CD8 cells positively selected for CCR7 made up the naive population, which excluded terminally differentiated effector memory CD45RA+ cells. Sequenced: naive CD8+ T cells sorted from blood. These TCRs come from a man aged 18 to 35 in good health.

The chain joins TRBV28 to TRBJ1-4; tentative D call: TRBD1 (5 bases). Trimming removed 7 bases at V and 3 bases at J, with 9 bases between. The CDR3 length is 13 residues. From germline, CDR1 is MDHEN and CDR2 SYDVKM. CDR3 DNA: TGTGCCAGCACCGGGACGGCTAATGAAAAACTGTTTTTT. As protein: CASTGTANEKLFF.

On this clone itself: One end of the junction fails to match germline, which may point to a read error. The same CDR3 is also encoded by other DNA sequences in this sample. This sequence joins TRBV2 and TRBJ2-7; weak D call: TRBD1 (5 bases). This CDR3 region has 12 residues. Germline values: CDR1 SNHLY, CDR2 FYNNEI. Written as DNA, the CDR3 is TGTGCCAGCAATAACAGGACCTACGAACAGTACTTC. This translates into CASNNRTYEQYF.